Listed here is a single TCR beta chain. What antigen it recognizes has not been identified. The junction departs from the called germline gene at one end, perhaps through a read error. Distinct nucleotide sequences in the sample also encode this CDR3. TCR beta CDR3 regions were sequenced from DNA using the immunoSEQ Assay. Under the source paper's analysis protocol: To compute T cell density, TCR beta template counts were normalized to usable DNA, which was estimated by amplifying housekeeping genes. Richness was estimated using the preseqR package, with extrapolation to 400,000 templates for PBMC samples and to 120,000 templates for tissue samples. Clonality was defined as one minus Pielou's evenness. To identify tissue-enriched TCRs, differential abundance testing was run on productive amino-acid clonotypes with a minimum total count of 5 and an alpha of 0.1. The Jaccard Index and the Morisita Overlap Index were used to quantify repertoire overlap between compartments. GLIPH clustered TCR beta CDR3s with public tetramer-defined viral CDR3s; viral motifs required at least three viral sequences plus V-gene enrichment. The immuneACCESS repertoire file appears here via TCRdb, limited to in-frame rearrangements. These files lack a portion of the clones; in checked studies, under half of the deficit traces to unresolved V genes, and the cause of the others is not known. From that table come the V and J calls and clone size; the DNA was used to work out D and trimming. The sample includes 40,000 to 65,000 clones, with approximately 83% observed a single time. Approximately 18% of the sample belongs to the ten largest clones.

The germline V gene (reference sequence) gives CDR1 as SEHNR and CDR2 as FQNEAQ. Counted from cysteine to phenylalanine, this CDR3 has 16 amino acids. Only the CDR3 portion is preserved as DNA: 48 bases, with reading frame beginning at the first base. This record comes from a study of T cells in localized non-small cell lung cancer (dated by TCRdb to about 2020). For context, the study as a whole: The study examined T cell repertoires in roughly 240 patients with early-stage NSCLC and compared tumors with uninvolved tumor-adjacent lungs. All 236 NSCLC patients in the cohort were treatment-naive and had localized lung tumors that were resected. NSCLC patients had a mean age of roughly 66 years, and approximately 140 were male and around 99 female. Study-wide conclusions, independent of this receptor: Uninvolved tumor-adjacent lung showed the highest T cell clonality, higher than tumor, which suggests more focused antigenic responses in the uninvolved tumor-adjacent lung. Longer overall survival was associated with higher T cell density in blood, whereas shorter survival was associated with higher clonality in adjacent lung. Since the design was exploratory, TCR variables were selected using unadjusted p-values with no false-discovery rate correction. A median of about 55 of the top 100 tumor clones were detected in paired uninvolved adjacent lung, and 28 of these tumor clones were also found among the top 100 clones of the paired uninvolved adjacent lung. Because multi-region tumor sequencing was not done, intratumor heterogeneity could not be ruled out.

At diagnosis, peripheral blood, uninvolved tumor-adjacent lung and tumor were collected and were preserved as a mix of fresh-frozen and FFPE material. For TCR repertoire profiling, blood samples were analyzed as peripheral blood mononuclear cells. The TCR sequence derives from a man aged 40 to 70 with stage III lung adenocarcinoma. This sequence uses TRBV7-9 and TRBJ1-3, with TRBD1 perhaps the D gene, on 5 matching bases. Sequencing was performed on peripheral blood mononuclear cells, taken before any cancer treatment. The CDR3 reads CASSFPGPSSGNTIYF. The DNA sequence is given as TGCGCCAGCAGCTTTCCGGGACCCAGCTCTGGAAACACCATATATTTT.